This record covers a single T cell receptor (beta chain). The target of this receptor is not known. Per-base qualities were not stored, and no clone one base away is much larger. This entry comes from a study of control samples from healthy donors and cancer patients (dated by TCRdb to the early 2020s). The receptor library was made with the immunoSEQ multiplex PCR assay. In TCRdb, the immuneACCESS table is reduced to in-frame sequences with V and J assigned. These tables do not hold every clone; where another copy was compared, an unresolved V gene accounts for under half, and the others remain unexplained. The sample data list some 64,000 clones, and approximately 90% of these were observed just once. The ten largest clones represent 0.95% to 1.5% of the sample. The sequencing sample was made of PBMCs. The receptor was derived from a woman aged 50 to 65 with colorectal cancer.

The CDR3 protein sequence reads: CASSPGQPLPVPTDTQYF. The nucleotides are TGTGCCAGCAGCCCGGGACAGCCGCTACCAGTCCCCACAGATACGCAGTATTTT. This receptor chain uses TRBV7-6 and TRBJ2-3, with TRBD1 identical over 7 junction bases. Trimming leaves V shorter by 5 bases and J shorter by 2 bases, with the junction holding 16 bases beyond the gene matches. The CDR3 covers 18 residues, taking in both the cysteine and the phenylalanine. Solely the CDR3 DNA is kept, with 54 bases framed from the first base. CDR1 and CDR2 were assigned from the germline V gene as SGHVS and FNYEAQ.